These T cell receptor beta chains were read from a single sample in a study of identifying expanded T cells in peripheral blood. Only in-frame clones appear in the TCRdb table, and some are missing; sequencing was by immunoSEQ multiplex PCR. The sample carries some 97,000 clones, 75% to 90% recorded once. The sample taken for sequencing was blood. The origin of the receptors is a person aged 18-70 years in good health. The CDR3 runs from the conserved cysteine through the conserved F or W. D genes are given only for firm matches. Clone size, where shown, is once, few, many, or a class for clones that have expanded.

d_call j_call v_call clone_size cdr3_aa cdr3_nt
. TRBJ2-1 TRBV29-1 . CSAGLTGSGEQFF TGCAGCGCCGGGTTGACTGGCTCAGGTGAGCAGTTCTTC
TRBD2 TRBJ2-1 TRBV10-3 . CAISKDSGGHAHEQFF TGTGCCATCAGTAAAGATAGCGGGGGCCACGCCCATGAGCAGTTCTTC
TRBD1 TRBJ1-3 TRBV10-1 few CASKGQGNSGNTIYF TGCGCCAGCAAGGGACAGGGGAACTCTGGAAACACCATATATTTT
. TRBJ1-2 TRBV7-9 . CASSLSSTNPRSYGYTF TGTGCCAGCAGCTTAAGCTCGACGAACCCTCGGAGCTATGGCTACACCTTC
TRBD1 TRBJ1-3 TRBV15 . CATSSRQGSGNTIYF TGTGCCACCAGCAGCCGACAGGGGTCCGGAAACACCATATATTTT
. TRBJ2-1 TRBV7-7 . CASSLAQGYEQFF TGTGCCAGCAGCTTAGCGCAGGGCTATGAGCAGTTCTTC
. TRBJ1-5 TRBV28 . CASIVAQAGGANQPQHF TGTGCCAGCATTGTTGCCCAAGCCGGGGGTGCCAATCAGCCCCAGCATTTT
TRBD1 TRBJ2-7 TRBV2 . CASRKSGTGGEQYF TGTGCCAGCCGGAAGTCCGGGACAGGGGGTGAGCAGTACTTC
. TRBJ1-1 TRBV11-2 once CASSEGLEAFF TGTGCCAGCAGCGAGGGACTTGAAGCTTTCTTT
TRBD2 TRBJ2-7 TRBV13 . CASSLRTSGSNEQYF TGTGCCAGCAGCTTGCGGACTAGCGGGAGTAACGAGCAGTACTTC
TRBD2 TRBJ2-1 TRBV4-1 . CASSQAASGANGNEQFF TGCGCCAGCAGCCAAGCGGCTAGCGGGGCCAATGGGAATGAGCAGTTCTTC
. TRBJ2-2 TRBV5-1 . CASSLGASVFTGELFF TGCGCCAGCAGCTTGGGAGCTAGCGTGTTCACCGGGGAGCTGTTTTTT
TRBD1 TRBJ2-7 TRBV19 . CASSLGTDRGSHEQYF TGTGCCAGTAGTTTAGGGACCGACAGGGGATCCCACGAGCAGTACTTC
. TRBJ1-4 TRBV4-3 . CASSQDSPGTNEKLFF TGCGCCAGCAGCCAAGACTCGCCAGGGACCAATGAAAAACTGTTTTTT
TRBD2 TRBJ2-1 TRBV4-3 . CASSQASLAGLGEQFF TGCGCCAGCAGCCAAGCATCACTAGCGGGACTGGGTGAGCAGTTCTTC
TRBD2 TRBJ2-1 TRBV9 . CASSLLAGGSGEQFF TGTGCCAGCAGTCTGCTAGCGGGGGGTTCGGGTGAGCAGTTCTTC
. TRBJ1-5 TRBV2 few CAISYSNQPQHF TGTGCCATATCCTATAGCAATCAGCCCCAGCATTTT
. TRBJ2-3 TRBV7-8 . CASSLASTDTQYF TGTGCCAGCAGCTTAGCCTCGACAGATACGCAGTATTTT
. TRBJ2-3 TRBV7-2 . CASSFMSGTSTDTQYF TGTGCCAGCAGCTTTATGAGCGGAACTAGCACAGATACGCAGTATTTT
. TRBJ1-6 TRBV6-5 . CASREAGRSPLHF TGTGCCAGCAGAGAGGCGGGGAGGTCACCCCTCCACTTT
TRBD1 TRBJ2-1 TRBV29-1 . CSVAGTGREQFF TGCAGCGTAGCCGGGACAGGGCGGGAGCAGTTCTTC
. TRBJ1-1 TRBV29-1 . CSGGTNLEAFF TGCAGCGGCGGGACAAATCTTGAAGCTTTCTTT
. TRBJ2-1 TRBV4-3 . CASSRGMENEQFF TGCGCCAGCAGCAGGGGAATGGAAAATGAGCAGTTCTTC
. TRBJ1-2 TRBV19 . CASSIGADRNYGYTF TGTGCCAGTAGTATAGGGGCCGACAGAAACTATGGCTACACCTTC
TRBD1 TRBJ2-7 TRBV6-1 . CASSEGQGAFYEQYF TGTGCCAGCAGTGAAGGCCAGGGGGCTTTCTACGAGCAGTACTTC
. TRBJ2-1 TRBV11-2 . CASSPYTGRTYNEQFF TGTGCCAGCAGCCCATATACAGGGCGTACCTACAATGAGCAGTTCTTC
. TRBJ2-1 TRBV11-2 . CASSQNGRVGEQFF TGTGCCAGCAGCCAGAACGGGCGGGTTGGTGAGCAGTTCTTC
. TRBJ1-2 TRBV5-1 . CASSRGQNYGYTF TGCGCCAGCTCCCGAGGACAGAACTATGGCTACACCTTC
. TRBJ1-1 TRBV14 once CASSPPGTRNTEAFF TGTGCCAGCAGCCCCCCTGGGACAAGGAACACTGAAGCTTTCTTT
. TRBJ2-7 TRBV15 . CATSRELDSYEQYF TGTGCCACCAGCAGAGAGTTGGACAGCTACGAGCAGTACTTC
. TRBJ2-2 TRBV6-5 . CASSLTRSGELFF TGTGCCAGCAGTCTGACTAGGTCCGGGGAGCTGTTTTTT
. TRBJ1-2 TRBV11-2 . CASSLAEFGQGGIGYTF TGTGCCAGCAGCTTAGCCGAATTTGGGCAGGGTGGAATTGGCTACACCTTC
. TRBJ2-7 TRBV5-4 . CASSLFGGPTYEQYF TGTGCCAGCAGCTTGTTTGGCGGACCAACCTACGAGCAGTACTTC
. TRBJ1-4 TRBV19 once CASSMGKVEEKLFF TGTGCCAGTAGTATGGGTAAGGTGGAAGAAAAACTGTTTTTT
. TRBJ1-1 TRBV5-1 . CASSKGDTEAFF TGCGCCAGCAGCAAGGGGGACACTGAAGCTTTCTTT
. TRBJ1-2 TRBV9 . CASSPRINYGYTF TGTGCCAGCAGCCCACGGATTAACTATGGCTACACCTTC
. TRBJ1-1 TRBV5-1 . CASSPRGVSDTEAFF TGCGCCAGCAGCCCCCGAGGGGTTTCGGACACTGAAGCTTTCTTT
TRBD2 TRBJ2-3 TRBV4-2 . CASSPTLAGGTTDTQYF TGTGCCAGCAGCCCCACTTTAGCGGGAGGGACCACAGATACGCAGTATTTT
. TRBJ2-7 TRBV4-1 . CASSQDPRGSYEQYF TGCGCCAGCAGCCAAGATCCGCGGGGCTCCTACGAGCAGTACTTC
. TRBJ2-3 TRBV7-9 . CASSSGTDRSTDTQYF TGTGCCAGCAGCTCCGGGACGGACAGAAGCACAGATACGCAGTATTTT
. TRBJ2-5 TRBV2 . CASSEGFQLEETQYF TGTGCCAGCAGTGAGGGCTTTCAGCTGGAAGAGACCCAGTACTTC
TRBD2 TRBJ2-7 TRBV5-4 . CASSKSGGLVWEQYF TGTGCCAGCAGCAAAAGCGGGGGGCTCGTCTGGGAGCAGTACTTC
. TRBJ1-5 TRBV12-5 few CASGLVLGGLNQPQHF TGTGCTAGTGGTTTGGTACTGGGAGGGCTCAATCAGCCCCAGCATTTT
. TRBJ1-1 TRBV5-1 . CASSWGGAGDTEAFF TGCGCCAGCAGCTGGGGAGGGGCCGGGGACACTGAAGCTTTCTTT
. TRBJ1-2 TRBV9 . CASSGYGTRAVYGYTF TGTGCCAGCAGCGGGTATGGGACAAGAGCTGTCTATGGCTACACCTTC
TRBD1 TRBJ2-7 TRBV5-1 . CASSSREFGRGPGEQYF TGCGCCAGCAGCTCCCGAGAATTTGGCAGGGGGCCGGGCGAGCAGTACTTC
TRBD1 TRBJ1-1 TRBV7-9 . CASSGQGAPGTEAFF TGTGCCAGCTCAGGACAGGGGGCGCCGGGGACTGAAGCTTTCTTT